These 21 T cell receptor beta chains were all obtained from the same sample, sequenced in a study of T cell repertoires in cytomegalovirus infection (dated by TCRdb to between 2018 and 2021). Instrument on record: Illumina HiSeq 1500. TCRdb trimmed public reads at Q25 via fastp, called clones via MiXCR and kept in-frame beta chains. Entries are consolidated by CDR3 protein sequence, retaining the most common genes and DNA. The sample table contains 150,000 to 200,000 distinct CDR3 sequences; only one count was recorded for approximately 9.6% of them. The ten largest clonotypes hold approximately 4.3% of the sample. Sequencing was performed on PBMCs. These receptors all come from a human donor in good health (CMV status not recorded). Some clones in this sample may be carry-over from other donors' samples.

This clonotype showed up many times. The chain recombines TRBV12-3 or TRBV12-4 with TRBJ1-1; the D gene is possibly TRBD1 (5 bases). Trimming left V 7 bases short and J 5 bases short, with 17 bases between. The CDR3 has 14 residues. The CDR3 here is CASTSMVAGTEAFF. The CDR3 nucleotides are TGTGCCAGCACTTCTATGGTGGCAGGGACTGAAGCTTTCTTT.

This rearrangement joins TRBV28 to TRBJ2-7; 8 bases align to TRBD1. The V gene end was trimmed by 6 bases and the J gene end by 0 bases; junction bases not matched to a gene: 10. From germline, CDR1 is MDHEN and CDR2 SYDVKM. The CDR3 is 16 residues long. CDR3 loop: CASSSTEGQASYEQYF. CDR3 in DNA: TGTGCCAGCAGCTCTACCGAGGGACAGGCCTCCTACGAGCAGTACTTC. Using reference TRBV28 and TRBJ2-7 for the parts outside the CDR3, the full variable domain is DVKVTQSSRYLVKRTGEKVFLECVQDMDHENMFWYRQDPGLGLRLIYFSYDVKMKEKGDIPEGYSVSREKKERFSLILESASTNQTSMYLCASSSTEGQASYEQYFGPGTRLTVT.

This clonotype was counted many times. V gene TRBV7-2 combines with J gene TRBJ1-2, with a tentative D call TRBD1 (5 bases). CDR1 is SGHTA and CDR2 is FQGNSA in the germline V gene. V shed 4 bases and J shed 1 base, with 13 bases lying between them. The CDR3 contains 15 residues. CDR3 DNA: TGTGCCAGCAGCTCAGGGAGGAGTTTTAACTATGGCTACACCTTC. Its protein product is CASSSGRSFNYGYTF.

The sample holds many counts of this clonotype. The J gene is TRBJ1-2, the V gene TRBV27, with unresolved D. Between the trimmed V and J ends, which lost 2 bases and 1 base, there was a span of 11 bases. CDR1 is MNHEY, CDR2 SMNVEV, per germline (reference sequence). This CDR3 has 15 amino acids. CDR3 nucleotides: TGTGCCAGCAGTTTAGGGCCAGGACGTAACTATGGCTACACCTTC. Translated: CASSLGPGRNYGYTF.

This clonotype was seen many times. The chain uses TRBV19 and TRBJ2-7; 8 nucleotides agree with TRBD2. V gave up 6 bases and J gave up 2 bases; unmatched junction bases: 12. The CDR3 consists of 16 residues. The germline CDR1 and CDR2 sequences are LNHDA and SQIVND (reference sequence). In DNA, the CDR3 is TGTGCCAGTAGCATACATTCCGGGACTAGAGCCTACGAGCAGTACTTC. It translates to CASSIHSGTRAYEQYF.

This clonotype was seen repeatedly, ten times or more. The V gene is TRBV28, the J gene TRBJ2-3; 7 bases align to TRBD2. Trimming removed 6 bases from V and 8 bases from J; junction bases left unmatched: 17. Germline assignment: CDR1 MDHEN and CDR2 SYDVKM. CDR3 length equals 16 residues. This CDR3 reads CASSIPSSGGRGTQYF. CDR3 nucleotides: TGTGCCAGCAGCATACCTAGCTCGGGGGGTAGAGGTACGCAGTATTTT.

This clonotype was seen a few times. The J gene is TRBJ1-2, the V gene TRBV20-1; D gene uncertain. Germline V gives CDR1 DFQATT, CDR2 SNEGSKA (reference sequence). Trimming pared 6 bases from V and 10 bases from J, leaving 18 bases between. This CDR3 is built from 12 residues. The CDR3 is CSARKLRHHYTF. CDR3 coding DNA: TGCAGTGCCCGGAAGCTCAGACACCACTACACCTTC.

The genes are TRBV20-1 and TRBJ2-1, with a weak D call TRBD2 (5 bases). The CDR3 extends over 16 amino acids. CDR1 is DFQATT and CDR2 is SNEGSKA in the germline V gene (reference sequence). Trimming left V 6 bases short and J 4 bases short, with 22 bases between. CDR3 in amino acids: CSAMLNREKPYNEQFF. The CDR3 nucleotides are TGCAGTGCAATGCTTAATCGGGAAAAGCCGTACAATGAGCAGTTCTTC.

This clonotype has ten or more counts. This chain uses TRBV7-2 with TRBJ2-1; no firm D call. The CDR3 covers 17 residues. Trimming took off 5 bases at V and 7 bases at J, with 24 bases between the two ends. Germline V gene lookup returns CDR1 SGHTA and CDR2 FQGNSA. Here the CDR3 reads CASSPSPDVKILNEQFF. The CDR3 nucleotides are TGTGCCAGCAGCCCCAGCCCGGATGTGAAGATATTAAATGAGCAGTTCTTC.

At least ten counts were recorded for this clonotype. The CDR3 DNA sequence: TGTGCCAGCAGCTCCGGGAGCGGGGGGCGGGGAGATACGCAGTATTTT. Its translation is CASSSGSGGRGDTQYF. The chain couples TRBV7-2 to TRBJ2-3; TRBD2 aligns across 9 bases. J lost 5 bases, V lost 4 bases, and 10 bases had no gene match. Per the germline V gene, CDR1 is SGHTA and CDR2 is FQGNSA. The CDR3 runs to 16 residues.

Turning to this clonotype: Possible read error: a much larger clone is one base away. V is TRBV7-2 and J is TRBJ1-5, with 9 bases identical to TRBD1. Germline V gene lookup returns CDR1 SGHTA and CDR2 FQGNSA. The V and J ends lost 5 bases and 2 bases, in that order; junction bases with no gene match: 4. The CDR3 runs 15 residues. CDR3: CASSHTGGGNQPQHF. DNA for the CDR3: TGTGCCAGCAGCCATACAGGGGGCGGCAATCAGCCCCAGCATTTT. Variable domain in full (rest from reference TRBV7-2 and TRBJ1-5): GAGVSQSPSNKVTEKGKDVELRCDPISGHTALYWYRQSLGQGLEFLIYFQGNSAPDKSGLPSDRFSAERTGGSVSTLTIQRTQQEDSAVYLCASSHTGGGNQPQHFGDGTRLSIL.

This chain joins TRBV7-8 and TRBJ1-3; D is unclear. CDR1 is SGHVS, CDR2 FQNEAQ, per germline. Trimming removed 2 bases from V and 3 bases from J, with 8 bases in between. The CDR3 length is 14 residues. The CDR3 loop reads CASSLNGFGNTIYF. The CDR3 DNA is TGTGCCAGCAGCTTAAATGGATTTGGAAACACCATATATTTT.

This clonotype has a count of ten or more. The chain uses TRBV29-1 and TRBJ2-6; D might be TRBD2 (5 bases). CDR1 SQVTM and CDR2 ANQGSEA come from the germline V gene. The CDR3 is 15 residues long. V lost 4 bases to trimming and J lost 2 bases, with 12 bases between them. The CDR3, as DNA: TGCAGCGTTGGGGCCAGGACTGCTGGGGCCAACGTCCTGACTTTC. Protein product: CSVGARTAGANVLTF. The variable domain in full, with the rest retrieved from reference TRBV29-1 and TRBJ2-6, is SAVISQKPSRDICQRGTSLTIQCQVDSQVTMMFWYRQQPGQSLTLIATANQGSEATYESGFVIDKFPISRPNLTFSTLTVSNMSPEDSSIYLCSVGARTAGANVLTFGAGSRLTVL.

This clonotype has ten or more counts. V usage is TRBV7-2 and J usage is TRBJ2-5; possible D gene TRBD1, 5 bases. The germline gives CDR1 SGHTA, CDR2 FQGNSA. The CDR3 runs 15 residues. V was cut by 5 bases and J by 4 bases, with 17 bases left in between. The CDR3 loop reads CASSPWMGRGETQYF. The CDR3 DNA sequence: TGTGCCAGCAGCCCTTGGATGGGAAGGGGAGAGACCCAGTACTTC.

J is TRBJ2-1 and V is TRBV7-6; 7 nucleotides agree with TRBD1. The CDR3 has 14 residues. Germline V gene lookup returns CDR1 SGHVS and CDR2 FNYEAQ. The J segment lost 5 bases and the V segment lost 8 bases, leaving 9 bases of the junction unmatched. The CDR3 protein is CASPPTGKDNEQFF. DNA of the CDR3: TGTGCCAGCCCACCGACAGGGAAAGACAATGAGCAGTTCTTC.

V usage is TRBV5-1 and J usage is TRBJ2-3; 7 bases are shared with TRBD1. Trimming at V came to 1 base and at J to 5 bases, leaving 1 base not matched to a gene. The CDR3 length is 13 residues. CDR1 is SGHRS and CDR2 is YFSETQ in the germline V gene. The CDR3 reads CASSLRTGDTQYF. The DNA of the CDR3 is TGCGCCAGCAGCTTGAGGACAGGAGATACGCAGTATTTT.

V usage is TRBV6-2 or TRBV6-3 and J usage is TRBJ2-5, with 13 bases lining up with TRBD2. Losses at the gene ends were 6 bases for V and 2 bases for J; bases not matched to a gene: 6. The CDR3 runs to 16 residues. Germline V CDR1 and CDR2: MNHEY, SVGEGT. This chain's CDR3 is CASRRLAGGPQETQYF. The CDR3 DNA is TGTGCCAGCAGAAGACTAGCGGGAGGCCCGCAAGAGACCCAGTACTTC.

This clonotype was picked up many times. V and J are TRBV10-3 and TRBJ2-1, with D uncertain. This CDR3 contains 12 residues. The V end lost 2 bases, the J end lost 7 bases, and 6 bases lay between the germline ends. Germline V gene sequence: CDR1 ENHRY, CDR2 SYGVKD. CDR3 in amino acids: CAISETLNEQFF. As DNA, the CDR3 is TGTGCCATCAGTGAGACTCTGAATGAGCAGTTCTTC.

This clonotype was found a few times. The chain is built from TRBV6-2 or TRBV6-3 and TRBJ1-1; 9 bases agree with TRBD1. The germline V gene encodes CDR1 MNHEY and CDR2 SVGEGT. V gave up 6 bases and J gave up 1 base; unmatched junction bases: 3. The CDR3 covers 14 residues. The CDR3: CASRTGGPNTEAFF. The DNA of the CDR3 is TGTGCCAGCAGGACAGGGGGTCCGAACACTGAAGCTTTCTTT.

This clonotype was detected many times. V usage is TRBV7-2 and J usage is TRBJ2-1; possible D gene TRBD2, 5 bases. The V gene's germline CDR1 is SGHTA and CDR2 FQGNSA. The CDR3 covers 15 residues. Trimming took 1 base from V and 5 from J, leaving 12 bases between them. This CDR3 is CASSLGGREDNEQFF. The CDR3, as DNA: TGTGCCAGCAGCTTAGGGGGTCGGGAAGACAATGAGCAGTTCTTC.

This clonotype was recorded a few times. In DNA, the CDR3 is TGTGCCAGCAGTCGGTTCGCGGGAGCTGAAGAGACCCAGTACTTC. This encodes CASSRFAGAEETQYF. The V gene is TRBV6-1, the J gene TRBJ2-5; TRBD2 matches 7 bases. The CDR3 is 15 amino acids. The germline V gene encodes CDR1 MNHNS and CDR2 SASEGT. Unmatched junction bases numbered 9, after V lost 5 bases and J lost 3 bases.